This TCR beta chain was found in a study of shared clonotypes between healthy human individuals. Study-level points and caveats: Among the subsets, naive ones generally showed larger estimated richness than memory ones.

In regard to this clone: Its matching antigen is unknown.

The germline V gene encodes CDR1 MNHEY and CDR2 SMNVEV (reference sequence). Trimming at V came to 5 bases and at J to 4 bases, leaving 15 bases not matched to a gene. The CDR3 sequence is 18 residues long. Each subset's genomic DNA was split evenly across several immunoSEQ plates. Libraries were prepared by immunoSEQ multiplex PCR; TCRdb keeps only in-frame clonotypes and omits some of them. The sample contains about 2.2 million clones, about 93% of which appear only once. Terminally differentiated effector memory CD45RA+ cells were excluded from the naive CD8 cells, which were CD45RO-negative and positively selected for CCR7.

V and J are TRBV27 and TRBJ2-2; TRBD2 matches 8 bases. This TCR derives from a man between 18 and 35 years old in good health. Some clones in this sample may be carry-over from other donors' samples. Sequencing used naive CD8+ T cells from PBMCs. The CDR3 reads CASSPETSAPDRTGELFF. The CDR3 DNA reads TGTGCCAGCAGTCCGGAGACTAGCGCCCCTGACCGCACCGGGGAGCTGTTTTTT.